Each of the 9 T cell receptor beta chains below was sequenced from the same sample in a study of cytomegalovirus exposure and HLA in healthy donors. PCR amplification relied on 60 Vbeta primers (plus 13 Jbeta primers). Profiling relied on immunoSEQ multiplex PCR, and the TCRdb table lists in-frame clones only, not all of them. This sample's table has about 55,000 clones. Specimen: PBMCs. Source of these receptors: a man aged 45-60 years in good health and CMV-seropositive.

The chain joins TRBV19 to TRBJ2-5, with D uncertain. The CDR3 contains 13 residues. Trimming shortened V by 4 bases and J by 2 bases, and 8 bases separated the two germline ends. The germline gives CDR1 LNHDA, CDR2 SQIVND (reference sequence). The CDR3 sequence is CASSTSGQETQYF. The CDR3, as DNA: TGTGCCAGTAGTACTTCCGGGCAAGAGACCCAGTACTTC.

This sequence joins TRBV27 and TRBJ2-5; tentatively, D is TRBD1 (6 bases). CDR3 length: 14 amino acids. Germline V lookup: CDR1 MNHEY, CDR2 SMNVEV (reference sequence). V lost 0 bases, J lost 7 bases, and 12 bases lay in between. DNA for the CDR3: TGTGCCAGCAGTTTATCTGGGGGCAGGGGGACCCAGTACTTC. Translating gives CASSLSGGRGTQYF.

The chain uses TRBV6-1 and TRBJ1-2; 11 bases fit TRBD1. Germline V gene lookup returns CDR1 MNHNS and CDR2 SASEGT. There are 15 residues in the CDR3. V was clipped by 5 bases and J by 4 bases; unmatched bases: 6. In DNA, the CDR3 is TGTGCCAGCAGTTCCGGGACAGGGGGTGCCTATGGCTACACCTTC. Translated: CASSSGTGGAYGYTF.

The gene calls are TRBV4-3 and TRBJ2-3; D not resolved. This CDR3 is 13 amino acids long. The ends were cut back, 0 bases at V and 6 bases at J, with 7 bases in the middle. Germline loops: CDR1 LGHNA, CDR2 YSLEER. The CDR3 sequence is CASSQDRHDTQYF. The CDR3 bases are TGCGCCAGCAGCCAAGATAGACATGATACGCAGTATTTT.

The chain employs TRBV6-5 and TRBJ2-7; TRBD2 agrees at 12 bases. Germline CDR1 reads MNHEY; CDR2 reads SVGAGI. The CDR3 sequence is 16 residues long. Trimming at V came to 0 bases and at J to 4 bases, leaving 4 bases not matched to a gene. CDR3 sequence (DNA): TGTGCCAGCAGTTACTCGCCGACTAGCGGGAGTTACGAGCAGTACTTC. As protein: CASSYSPTSGSYEQYF.

The rearrangement uses TRBV20-1 and TRBJ2-2, with no clear D. Germline assignment: CDR1 DFQATT and CDR2 SNEGSKA (reference sequence). The CDR3 covers 11 residues. The germline V and J ends were trimmed by 3 bases and 7 bases, with 6 bases remaining between them. CDR3 sequence (DNA): TGCAGTGCTAGTTTTCTCGGGGAGCTGTTTTTT. This codes for CSASFLGELFF.

This chain links TRBV14 with TRBJ2-7, with 12 positions matching TRBD2. The V segment lost 2 bases and the J segment 1 base; nucleotides outside the gene matches: 6. This CDR3 comprises 17 residues. In germline, CDR1 is SGHDN, CDR2 FVKESK. The CDR3 nucleotides read TGTGCCAGCAGCCAATTATCGGGACTAGCGGGTTCCTACGAGCAGTACTTC. This codes for CASSQLSGLAGSYEQYF. Using reference TRBV14 and TRBJ2-7 for the parts outside the CDR3, the full variable domain is EAGVTQFPSHSVIEKGQTVTLRCDPISGHDNLYWYRRVMGKEIKFLLHFVKESKQDESGMPNNRFLAERTGGTYSTLKVQPAELEDSGVYFCASSQLSGLAGSYEQYFGPGTRLTVT.

The CDR3 is CSASGTYEQYF. Here the CDR3 DNA reads TGCAGTGCTTCCGGGACCTACGAGCAGTACTTC. J is TRBJ2-7 and V is TRBV20-1, with D perhaps TRBD2 (5 bases). Germline V gene lookup returns CDR1 DFQATT and CDR2 SNEGSKA (reference sequence). This CDR3 has 11 amino acids. Trimming stripped 5 bases from V and 2 bases from J, with 7 bases between.

The gene calls are TRBV6-5 and TRBJ1-4; no definite D call. Trimming pared 5 bases from V and 7 bases from J, leaving 14 bases between. CDR1 MNHEY and CDR2 SVGAGI come from the germline V gene. This CDR3 is 14 amino acids long. CDR3 in DNA: TGTGCCAGCAGTAAGAATCGGCGAGGTGAAAAACTGTTTTTT. This gives the protein CASSKNRRGEKLFF.